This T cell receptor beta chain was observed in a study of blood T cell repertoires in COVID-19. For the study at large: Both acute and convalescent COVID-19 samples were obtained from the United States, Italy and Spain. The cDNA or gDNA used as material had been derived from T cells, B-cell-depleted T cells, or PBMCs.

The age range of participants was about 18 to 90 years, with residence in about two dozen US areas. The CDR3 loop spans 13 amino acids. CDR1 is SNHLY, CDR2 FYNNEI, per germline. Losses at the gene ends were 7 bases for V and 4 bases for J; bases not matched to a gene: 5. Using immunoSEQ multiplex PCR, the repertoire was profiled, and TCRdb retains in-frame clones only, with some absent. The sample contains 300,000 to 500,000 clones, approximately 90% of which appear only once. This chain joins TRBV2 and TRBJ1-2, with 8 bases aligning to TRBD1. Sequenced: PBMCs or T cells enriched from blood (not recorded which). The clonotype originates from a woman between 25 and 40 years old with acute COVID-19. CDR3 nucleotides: TGTGCCAGCACCGCAGGGGGCCCCTATGGCTACACCTTC. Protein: CASTAGGPYGYTF.